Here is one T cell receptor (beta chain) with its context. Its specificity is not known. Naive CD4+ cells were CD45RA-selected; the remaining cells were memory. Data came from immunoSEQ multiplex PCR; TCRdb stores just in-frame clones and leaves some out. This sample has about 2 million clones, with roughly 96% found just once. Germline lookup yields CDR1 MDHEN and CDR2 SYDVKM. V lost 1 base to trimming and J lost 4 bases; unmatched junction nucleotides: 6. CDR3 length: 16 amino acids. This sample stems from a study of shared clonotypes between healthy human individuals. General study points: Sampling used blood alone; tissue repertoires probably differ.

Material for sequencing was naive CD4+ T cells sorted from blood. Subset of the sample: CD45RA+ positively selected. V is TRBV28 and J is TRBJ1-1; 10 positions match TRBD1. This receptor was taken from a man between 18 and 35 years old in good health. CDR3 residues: CASSLLGQGVATEAFF. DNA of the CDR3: TGTGCCAGCAGTTTATTAGGACAGGGGGTCGCCACTGAAGCTTTCTTT.